This record looks at one T cell receptor beta chain sequence and its context. This clonotype has ten or more counts. Its binding antigen is unknown. It has no much larger one-base neighbor in the sample; base qualities were not kept. The sample was run on an Illumina HiSeq 2500. Quantitative 5'-RACE with molecular barcodes was the method used to prepare the TCR beta libraries. The paper's processing steps were these. A new computational method based on a probabilistic model of VDJ rearrangement was used to identify disease-linked TCR variants. Using fastp trimming at Q25 and MiXCR clonotype assembly, TCRdb reanalyzed the public sequencing data and kept in-frame beta chains. Every entry covers one CDR3 protein and lists the most common genes and DNA from its rows. The V and J calls come from TCRdb's annotation, not from the publication. Recorded for this sample are approximately 100,000 distinct CDR3 sequences; over 6.5% of them occurred a single time. The ten most abundant clones make up 9.9% of the sample.

V was cut back by 6 bases and J by 2 bases, leaving a gap of 13 bases between them. In the germline V gene, CDR1 corresponds to SQVTM and CDR2 to ANQGSEA. From the cysteine through the phenylalanine, the CDR3 covers 13 amino acids. The DNA shown is the 39-base CDR3, in frame from base 1. This record comes from a study of CD8 T cells in ankylosing spondylitis (dated 2017 in TCRdb). Study-level background: To find TCR variants linked to disease, the study profiled T cell receptor beta repertoires in ankylosing spondylitis patients and healthy donors. In total, the full study cohort was made up of some 110 healthy donors and approximately 24 ankylosing spondylitis patients. Peripheral blood was sampled, and synovial fluid was additionally collected from ankylosing spondylitis patients. Study-wide conclusions, independent of this receptor: The disease-linked clones showed a CD8+ phenotype and occurred at relatively low frequencies in peripheral blood. Some TCR beta motif variants had previously been reported in synovial fluid and blood of reactive arthritis patients, which suggested common disease-initiation mechanisms. A TCR beta motif of 7 or 8 highly homologous amino acid variants appeared characteristic of blood from ankylosing spondylitis patients. The disease-linked clones were reported as significantly enriched in matched synovial fluid samples from ankylosing spondylitis patients.

The origin of this receptor is a male donor with ankylosing spondylitis or in good health (not recorded which). The sample comprised blood, either unsorted or a sorted T cell fraction (not recorded which). The V and J genes are TRBV29-1 and TRBJ1-1; a weak D assignment points to TRBD1 (5 bases agree). The CDR3 loop reads CSVVSQGNTEAFF. The DNA reads TGCAGCGTCGTGAGTCAGGGAAACACTGAAGCTTTCTTT.